The entry that follows covers one T cell receptor beta chain sequence. As yet, its antigen is unknown. The germline V gene encodes CDR1 SGHTA and CDR2 FQGNSA. This CDR3 has 15 residues. Trimming stripped 5 bases from V and 0 bases from J, with 11 bases between. The entry originates in a study of cytomegalovirus exposure and HLA in healthy donors. Notes on the study in general: Available immune exposure information covered CMV serostatus only. Cytomegalovirus-associated status was assigned to 164 TCR beta chains. HLA-A and HLA-B allele assignments for most subjects were reportedly predicted accurately using TCR beta sequences.

Vbeta (60) and Jbeta (13) primers were used in the PCR. The data were produced by immunoSEQ multiplex PCR, yet TCRdb's version contains in-frame clones alone and is incomplete. The table has over 65,000 clones, 70% to 80% seen once. Regarding donors, all were healthy bone marrow donors. The chain employs TRBV7-2 and TRBJ2-1, with D uncertain. The sequencing input was PBMCs. The source of this sequence is a woman in her thirties or forties in good health and CMV-seropositive. CDR3 DNA: TGTGCCAGCAGCCCCGACTTCAGCTCCTACAATGAGCAGTTCTTC. Amino acids: CASSPDFSSYNEQFF.